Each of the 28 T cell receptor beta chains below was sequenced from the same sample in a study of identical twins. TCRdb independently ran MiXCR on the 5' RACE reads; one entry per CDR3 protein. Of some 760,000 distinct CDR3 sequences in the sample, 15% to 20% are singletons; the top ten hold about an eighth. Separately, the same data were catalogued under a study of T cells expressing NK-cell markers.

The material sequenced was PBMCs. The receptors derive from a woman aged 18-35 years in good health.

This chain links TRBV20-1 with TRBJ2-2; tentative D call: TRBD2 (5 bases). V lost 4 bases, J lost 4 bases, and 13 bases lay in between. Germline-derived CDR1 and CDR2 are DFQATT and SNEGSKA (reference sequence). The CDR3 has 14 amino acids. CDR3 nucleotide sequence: TGCAGTGCTAAGGACCGGGATAGCACCGGGGAGCTGTTTTTT. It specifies CSAKDRDSTGELFF.

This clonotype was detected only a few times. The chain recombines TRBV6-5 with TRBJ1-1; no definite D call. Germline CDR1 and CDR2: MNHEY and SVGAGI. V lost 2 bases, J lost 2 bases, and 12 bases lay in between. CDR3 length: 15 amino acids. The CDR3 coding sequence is TGTGCCAGCAGTTACGGCCCCAGACCAAACACTGAAGCTTTCTTT. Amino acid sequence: CASSYGPRPNTEAFF.

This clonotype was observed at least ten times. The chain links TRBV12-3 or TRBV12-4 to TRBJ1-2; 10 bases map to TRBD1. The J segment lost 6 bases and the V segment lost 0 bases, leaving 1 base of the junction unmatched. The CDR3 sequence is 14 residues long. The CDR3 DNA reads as TGTGCCAGCAGTTTAGCCGGGACAGGGGATGGCTACACCTTC. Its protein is CASSLAGTGDGYTF.

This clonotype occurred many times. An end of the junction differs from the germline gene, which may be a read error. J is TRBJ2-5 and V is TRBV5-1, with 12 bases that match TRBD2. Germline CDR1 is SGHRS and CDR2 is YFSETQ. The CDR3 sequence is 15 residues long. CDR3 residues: CASSPGLAGAETQYF. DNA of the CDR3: TGTGCCAGCAGTCCGGGACTAGCGGGCGCAGAGACCCAGTACTTC. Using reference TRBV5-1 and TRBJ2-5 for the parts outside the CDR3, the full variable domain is KAGVTQTPRYLIKTRGQQVTLSCSPISGHRSVSWYQQTPGQGLQFLFEYFSETQRNKGNFPGRFSGRQFSNSRSEMNVSTLELGDSALYLCASSPGLAGAETQYFGPGTRLLVL.

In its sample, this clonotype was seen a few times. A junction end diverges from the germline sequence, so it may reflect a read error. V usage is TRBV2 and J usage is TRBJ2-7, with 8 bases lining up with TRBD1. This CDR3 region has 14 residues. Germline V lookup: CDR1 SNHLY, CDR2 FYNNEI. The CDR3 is CASSEGTGTYEQYF. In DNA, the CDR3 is TGTGCCAGCAGCGAAGGGACAGGTACCTACGAGCAGTACTTC.

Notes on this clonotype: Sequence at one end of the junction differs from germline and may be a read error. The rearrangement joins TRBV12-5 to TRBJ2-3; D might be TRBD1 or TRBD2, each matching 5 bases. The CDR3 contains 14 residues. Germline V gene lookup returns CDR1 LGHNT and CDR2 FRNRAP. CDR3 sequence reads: CASGPGTNTDTRYF. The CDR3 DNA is TGTGCTAGTGGTCCCGGGACCAACACAGATACGCGGTATTTT. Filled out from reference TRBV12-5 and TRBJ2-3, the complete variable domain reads DARVTQTPRHKVTEMGQEVTMRCQPILGHNTVFWYRQTMMQGLELLAYFRNRAPLDDSGMPKDRFSAEMPDATLATLKIQPSEPRDSAVYFCASGPGTNTDTRYFGPGTRLTVL.

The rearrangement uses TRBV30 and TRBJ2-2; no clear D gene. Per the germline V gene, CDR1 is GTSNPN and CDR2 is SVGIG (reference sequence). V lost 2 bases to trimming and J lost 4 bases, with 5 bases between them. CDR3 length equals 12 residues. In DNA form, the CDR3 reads TGTGCCTGGAGTAGGACCACCGGGGAGCTGTTTTTT. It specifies CAWSRTTGELFF.

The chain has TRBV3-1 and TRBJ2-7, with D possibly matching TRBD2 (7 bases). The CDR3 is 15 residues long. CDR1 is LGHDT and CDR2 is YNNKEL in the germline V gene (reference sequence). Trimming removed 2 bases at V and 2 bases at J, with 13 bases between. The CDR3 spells CASSQNWGGAYEQYF. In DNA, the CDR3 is TGTGCCAGCAGCCAAAATTGGGGGGGCGCCTACGAGCAGTACTTC.

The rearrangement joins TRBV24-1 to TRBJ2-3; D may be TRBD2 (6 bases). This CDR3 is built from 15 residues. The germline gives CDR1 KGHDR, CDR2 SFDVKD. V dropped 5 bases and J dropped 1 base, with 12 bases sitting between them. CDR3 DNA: TGTGCCACCAGTGCGACGGGAGAGGGCACAGATACGCAGTATTTT. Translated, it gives CATSATGEGTDTQYF.

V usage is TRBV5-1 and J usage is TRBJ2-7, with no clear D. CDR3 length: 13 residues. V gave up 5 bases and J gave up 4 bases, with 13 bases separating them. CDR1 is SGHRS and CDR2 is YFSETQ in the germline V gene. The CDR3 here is CASRNLLRYEQYF. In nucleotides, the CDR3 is TGCGCCAGCAGGAACCTGTTGAGGTACGAGCAGTACTTC.

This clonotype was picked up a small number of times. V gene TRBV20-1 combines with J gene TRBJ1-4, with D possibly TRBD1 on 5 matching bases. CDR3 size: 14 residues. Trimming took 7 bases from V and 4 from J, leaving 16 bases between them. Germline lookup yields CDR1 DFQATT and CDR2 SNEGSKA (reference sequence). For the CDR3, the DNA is TGCAGTGTCCGGGACCCAAGGGGTAATGAAAAACTGTTTTTT. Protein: CSVRDPRGNEKLFF.

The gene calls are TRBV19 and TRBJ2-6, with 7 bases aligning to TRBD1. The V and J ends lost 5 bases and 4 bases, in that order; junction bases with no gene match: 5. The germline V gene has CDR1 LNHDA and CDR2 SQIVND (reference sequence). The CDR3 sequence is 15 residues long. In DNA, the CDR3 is TGTGCCAGTAGTCCGACAGGGAGAGGGGCCAACGTCCTGACTTTC. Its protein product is CASSPTGRGANVLTF.

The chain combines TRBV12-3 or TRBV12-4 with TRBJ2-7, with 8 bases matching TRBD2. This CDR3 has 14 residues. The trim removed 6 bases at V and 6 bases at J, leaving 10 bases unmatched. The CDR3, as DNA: TGTGCCAGCAGCCCCTTGGGGGGACTAGGCGAGCAGTACTTC. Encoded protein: CASSPLGGLGEQYF.

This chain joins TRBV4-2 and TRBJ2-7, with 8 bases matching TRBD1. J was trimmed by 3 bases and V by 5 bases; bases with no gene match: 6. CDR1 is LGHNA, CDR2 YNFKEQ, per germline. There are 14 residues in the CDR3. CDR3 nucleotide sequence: TGTGCCAGCAGCAATCGGGACAGGTTCTACGAGCAGTACTTC. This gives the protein CASSNRDRFYEQYF.

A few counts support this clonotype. CDR3 DNA: TGTGCCAGCAGTGAATCCCTCGGGCGAGGTGTCGGGTCCGAGCAGTTCTTC. Translation gives CASSESLGRGVGSEQFF. The gene calls are TRBV25-1 and TRBJ2-1; no clear D. This CDR3 has 17 amino acids. CDR1 is MGHDK and CDR2 is SYGVNS in the germline V gene. Trimming shortened V by 1 base and J by 10 bases, and 23 bases separated the two germline ends.

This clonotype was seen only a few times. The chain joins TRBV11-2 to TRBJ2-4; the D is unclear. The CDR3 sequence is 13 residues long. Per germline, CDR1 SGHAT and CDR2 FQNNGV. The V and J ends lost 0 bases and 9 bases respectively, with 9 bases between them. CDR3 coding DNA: TGTGCCAGCAGCTTAGAACCACAGTCCATTCAGTACTTC. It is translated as CASSLEPQSIQYF.

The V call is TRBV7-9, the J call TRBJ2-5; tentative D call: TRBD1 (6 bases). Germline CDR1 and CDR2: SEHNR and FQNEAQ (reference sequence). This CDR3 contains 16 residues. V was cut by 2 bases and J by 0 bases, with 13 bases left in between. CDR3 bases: TGTGCCAGCAGCTTAAGGCCAGGGGCCCACCAAGAGACCCAGTACTTC. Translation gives CASSLRPGAHQETQYF.

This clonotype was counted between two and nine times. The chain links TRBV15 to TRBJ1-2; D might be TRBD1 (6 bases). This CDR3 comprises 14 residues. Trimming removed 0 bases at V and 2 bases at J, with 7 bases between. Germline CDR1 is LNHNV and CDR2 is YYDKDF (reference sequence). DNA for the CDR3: TGTGCCACCAGCAGAGACAGGGGAAACTATGGCTACACCTTC. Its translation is CATSRDRGNYGYTF.

CDR3 sequence (DNA): TGTGCCAGCAGCTGGATGGGCGGGGAGCAGTTCTTC. It translates to CASSWMGGEQFF. V usage is TRBV7-9 and J usage is TRBJ2-1, with D perhaps matching TRBD2 (5 bases). Trimming took 4 bases from V and 10 from J, leaving 11 bases between them. CDR1 SEHNR and CDR2 FQNEAQ come from the germline V gene (reference sequence). The CDR3 spans 12 residues.

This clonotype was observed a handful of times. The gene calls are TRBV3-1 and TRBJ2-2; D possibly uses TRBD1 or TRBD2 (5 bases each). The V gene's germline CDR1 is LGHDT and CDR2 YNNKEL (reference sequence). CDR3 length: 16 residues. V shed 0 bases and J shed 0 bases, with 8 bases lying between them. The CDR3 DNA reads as TGTGCCAGCAGCCAAGAGTGGGACGCGAACACCGGGGAGCTGTTTTTT. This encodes CASSQEWDANTGELFF.

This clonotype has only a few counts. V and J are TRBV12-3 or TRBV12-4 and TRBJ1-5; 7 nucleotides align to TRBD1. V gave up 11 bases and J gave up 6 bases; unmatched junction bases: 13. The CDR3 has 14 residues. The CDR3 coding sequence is TGTGCCGTAAGCGTCGGGACAGTATCTCAGCCCCAGCATTTT. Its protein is CAVSVGTVSQPQHF.

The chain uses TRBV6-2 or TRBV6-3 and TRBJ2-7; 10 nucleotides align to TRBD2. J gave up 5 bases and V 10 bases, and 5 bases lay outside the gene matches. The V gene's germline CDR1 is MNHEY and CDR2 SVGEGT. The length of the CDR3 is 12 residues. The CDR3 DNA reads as TGTGCCACCGAAGCGGGAGGGGACGAGCAGTACTTC. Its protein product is CATEAGGDEQYF.

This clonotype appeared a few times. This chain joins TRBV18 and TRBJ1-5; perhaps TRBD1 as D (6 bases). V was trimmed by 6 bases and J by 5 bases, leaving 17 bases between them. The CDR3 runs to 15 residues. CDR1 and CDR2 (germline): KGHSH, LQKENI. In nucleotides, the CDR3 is TGTGCCAGCTCGCCGCCCCCGGGGGGCGATCAGCCCCAGCATTTT. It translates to CASSPPPGGDQPQHF. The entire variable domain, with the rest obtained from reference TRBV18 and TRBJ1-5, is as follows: NAGVMQNPRHLVRRRGQEARLRCSPMKGHSHVYWYRQLPEEGLKFMVYLQKENIIDESGMPKERFSAEFPKEGPSILRIQQVVRGDSAAYFCASSPPPGGDQPQHFGDGTRLSIL.

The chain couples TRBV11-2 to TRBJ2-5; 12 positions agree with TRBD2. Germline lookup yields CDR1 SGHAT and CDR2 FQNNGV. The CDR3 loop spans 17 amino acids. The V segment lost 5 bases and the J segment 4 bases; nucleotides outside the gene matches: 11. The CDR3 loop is CASSRGPSGGVRETQYF. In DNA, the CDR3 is TGTGCCAGCAGCCGAGGCCCTAGCGGGGGGGTACGAGAGACCCAGTACTTC.

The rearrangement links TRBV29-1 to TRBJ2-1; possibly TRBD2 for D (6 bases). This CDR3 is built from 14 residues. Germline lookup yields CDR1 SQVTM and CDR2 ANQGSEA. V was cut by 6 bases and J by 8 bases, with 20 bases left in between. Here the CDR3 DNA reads TGCAGCGTCTACCCCGAGCGCGGGATCGATGAGCAGTTCTTC. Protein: CSVYPERGIDEQFF.

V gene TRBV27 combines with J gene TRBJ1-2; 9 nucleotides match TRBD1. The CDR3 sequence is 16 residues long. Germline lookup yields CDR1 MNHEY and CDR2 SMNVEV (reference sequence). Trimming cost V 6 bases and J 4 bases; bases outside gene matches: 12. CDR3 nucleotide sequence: TGTGCCAGCAGGGCCCGGACAGGGGTGGATCTCTATGGCTACACCTTC. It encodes CASRARTGVDLYGYTF.

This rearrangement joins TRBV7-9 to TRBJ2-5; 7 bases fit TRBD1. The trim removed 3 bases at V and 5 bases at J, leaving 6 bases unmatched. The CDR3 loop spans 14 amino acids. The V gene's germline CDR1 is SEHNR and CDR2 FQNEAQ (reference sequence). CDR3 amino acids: CASSFLDRRETQYF. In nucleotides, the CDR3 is TGTGCCAGCAGCTTCCTGGACAGGAGGGAGACCCAGTACTTC.

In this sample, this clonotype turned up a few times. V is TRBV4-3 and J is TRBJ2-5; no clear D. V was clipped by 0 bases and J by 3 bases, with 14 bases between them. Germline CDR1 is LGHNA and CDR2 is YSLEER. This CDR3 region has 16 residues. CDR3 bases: TGCGCCAGCAGCCAAGATTGGGTAGCTCCTGAAGAGACCCAGTACTTC. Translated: CASSQDWVAPEETQYF.